Following are 27 T cell receptor beta chains from one sample sequenced in a study of blood T cell repertoires in COVID-19. Sequenced by immunoSEQ multiplex PCR; TCRdb stores in-frame clones only, minus some. This sample has approximately 140,000 clones, with 85% to 90% found just once. Sequenced input: peripheral blood. All receptors come from a woman aged 55-69 years with acute or convalescent COVID-19.

CDR3 DNA sequence: TGTGCCAGTAGTATAGTCAGGGATGGAAATCAGCCCCAGCATTTT. It translates to CASSIVRDGNQPQHF. V usage is TRBV19 and J usage is TRBJ1-5, with D tentatively TRBD1 (5 bases). The CDR3 loop spans 15 amino acids. Looked up from germline, CDR1 is LNHDA and CDR2 is SQIVND (reference sequence). V lost 1 base and J 4 bases, leaving 11 bases between the germline ends.

The chain employs TRBV7-9 and TRBJ2-2; TRBD2 agrees at 8 bases. The J segment lost 0 bases and the V segment lost 1 base, leaving 4 bases of the junction unmatched. The length of the CDR3 is 17 residues. From germline, CDR1 is SEHNR and CDR2 FQNEAQ (reference sequence). The CDR3 nucleotides read TGTGCCAGCAGCTTAGTGCTAGCGGGTACGAACACCGGGGAGCTGTTTTTT. Its protein product is CASSLVLAGTNTGELFF.

V usage is TRBV7-2 and J usage is TRBJ1-2, with 7 bases lining up with TRBD1. Germline V CDR1 and CDR2: SGHTA, FQGNSA. The CDR3 runs to 13 residues. Trimming took 5 bases from V and 8 from J; bases not matched to a gene: 8. Written as DNA, the CDR3 is TGTGCCAGCAGCCCCGACAGGGAGTACGGCTACACCTTC. It is translated as CASSPDREYGYTF.

The CDR3 coding sequence is TGTGCCAGTAGTATGGCAGCTGGAAACACCATATATTTT. As protein: CASSMAAGNTIYF. The rearrangement joins TRBV19 to TRBJ1-3, with no clear D. Per the germline V gene, CDR1 is LNHDA and CDR2 is SQIVND (reference sequence). Trimming left V 3 bases short and J 2 bases short, with 5 bases between. The CDR3 loop spans 13 amino acids.

This clone was seen a single time. The gene calls are TRBV7-2 and TRBJ1-2, with D maybe TRBD1 (6 bases). CDR1 is SGHTA, CDR2 FQGNSA, per germline. This CDR3 is built from 13 residues. V lost 2 bases and J 5 bases, leaving 9 bases between the germline ends. CDR3: CASSLWDMYGYTF. For the CDR3, the DNA is TGTGCCAGCAGCTTATGGGACATGTATGGCTACACCTTC.

V and J are TRBV30 and TRBJ1-1; TRBD1 agrees at 7 bases. This CDR3 contains 15 residues. Germline-derived CDR1 and CDR2 are GTSNPN and SVGIG (reference sequence). Germline trimming cut 1 base from V and 0 bases from J; bases unmatched to any gene: 5. CDR3 amino acids: CAWSAGQTMNTEAFF. The CDR3 DNA reads TGTGCCTGGAGTGCGGGACAGACCATGAACACTGAAGCTTTCTTT.

The chain uses TRBV2 and TRBJ2-7; D is possibly TRBD1 (5 bases). The germline V gene encodes CDR1 SNHLY and CDR2 FYNNEI. This CDR3 is built from 13 residues. The V gene lost 4 bases and the J gene lost 2 bases, with 9 bases spanning the gap. CDR3 protein: CASSGDRAYEQYF. In nucleotides, the CDR3 is TGTGCCAGCAGTGGTGACAGAGCCTACGAGCAGTACTTC. Together with reference TRBV2 and TRBJ2-7, the CDR3 gives the full variable domain: EPEVTQTPSHQVTQMGQEVILRCVPISNHLYFYWYRQILGQKVEFLVSFYNNEISEKSEIFDDQFSVERPDGSNFTLKIRSTKLEDSAMYFCASSGDRAYEQYFGPGTRLTVT.

The rearrangement uses TRBV6-6 and TRBJ1-4, with TRBD1 matching over 10 bases. Germline assignment: CDR1 MNHNY and CDR2 SVGAGI (reference sequence). Germline trimming cut 6 bases from V and 1 base from J; bases unmatched to any gene: 11. The CDR3 runs to 18 residues. This chain's CDR3 is CASSRTRDRGLTNEKLFF. The CDR3 nucleotides are TGTGCCAGCAGCCGAACGAGAGACAGGGGGCTAACTAATGAAAAACTGTTTTTT.

This clone was seen a handful of times. This sequence joins TRBV4-2 and TRBJ1-2, with 8 bases identical to TRBD1. The CDR3 is 15 residues long. Looked up from germline, CDR1 is LGHNA and CDR2 is YNFKEQ. Unmatched junction bases numbered 8, after V lost 4 bases and J lost 4 bases. The CDR3 region has the DNA TGTGCCAGCAGCCTTACCCGACAGGGGAGCTATGGCTACACCTTC. It codes for CASSLTRQGSYGYTF.

This chain joins TRBV13 and TRBJ1-1; 12 nucleotides line up with TRBD1. CDR1 is PRHDT and CDR2 is FYEKMQ in the germline V gene (reference sequence). This CDR3 has 17 amino acids. V was clipped by 5 bases and J by 4 bases; unmatched bases: 11. The CDR3, as DNA: TGTGCCAGCAGCAACCGGGACAGGGGGCAAAGGGGCACTGAAGCTTTCTTT. Amino acid sequence: CASSNRDRGQRGTEAFF.

V is TRBV18 and J is TRBJ1-1, with 7 nucleotides matching TRBD1. The germline CDR1 and CDR2 sequences are KGHSH and LQKENI. The J segment lost 1 base and the V segment lost 6 bases, leaving 8 bases of the junction unmatched. This CDR3 is built from 15 residues. CDR3 sequence: CASSQGTDQNTEAFF. In DNA form, the CDR3 reads TGTGCCAGCTCCCAAGGGACAGACCAGAACACTGAAGCTTTCTTT.

The CDR3 sequence: CASSFLSGSREQFF. The CDR3 DNA reads as TGTGCCAGCAGTTTTTTATCGGGGTCACGGGAGCAGTTCTTC. J is TRBJ2-1 and V is TRBV28; a possible D gene is TRBD2 (5 bases). Trimming removed 3 bases from V and 10 bases from J, with 16 bases in between. The germline CDR1 and CDR2 sequences are MDHEN and SYDVKM. The CDR3 has 14 residues. Complete variable domain (other parts from reference TRBV28 and TRBJ2-1): DVKVTQSSRYLVKRTGEKVFLECVQDMDHENMFWYRQDPGLGLRLIYFSYDVKMKEKGDIPEGYSVSREKKERFSLILESASTNQTSMYLCASSFLSGSREQFFGPGTRLTVL.

The rearrangement links TRBV7-2 to TRBJ1-5; D unresolved. The CDR3 is 12 amino acids. CDR1 is SGHTA, CDR2 FQGNSA, per germline. V lost 1 base and J 7 bases, leaving 5 bases between the germline ends. The CDR3 protein is CASSLDLQPQHF. For the CDR3, the DNA is TGTGCCAGCAGCTTAGACCTACAGCCCCAGCATTTT. Full variable domain (outside the CDR3, taken from reference TRBV7-2 and TRBJ1-5): GAGVSQSPSNKVTEKGKDVELRCDPISGHTALYWYRQSLGQGLEFLIYFQGNSAPDKSGLPSDRFSAERTGGSVSTLTIQRTQQEDSAVYLCASSLDLQPQHFGDGTRLSIL.

The rearrangement uses TRBV7-9 and TRBJ1-1; D unresolved. CDR3 length: 11 amino acids. The germline V gene has CDR1 SEHNR and CDR2 FQNEAQ (reference sequence). V was clipped by 6 bases and J by 8 bases, with 10 bases between them. CDR3 protein: CASSLAMEAFF. DNA for the CDR3: TGTGCCAGCAGTCTAGCCATGGAAGCTTTCTTT.

V and J are TRBV5-4 and TRBJ1-2; 9 bases fit TRBD1. This CDR3 has 14 residues. Germline CDR1 and CDR2: SGHNT and YYREEE (reference sequence). J gave up 4 bases and V 0 bases, and 1 base lay outside the gene matches. The CDR3 spells CASSLEDRGYGYTF. Written as DNA, the CDR3 is TGTGCCAGCAGCTTGGAGGACAGGGGCTATGGCTACACCTTC.

The chain has TRBV7-3 and TRBJ2-3; TRBD2 matches 7 bases. Trimming cost V 2 bases and J 3 bases; bases outside gene matches: 2. The V gene's germline CDR1 is SGHTA and CDR2 FQGTGA. The CDR3 is 14 amino acids. The CDR3 nucleotides are TGTGCCAGCAGCTTAGGTAGCGGGACAGATACGCAGTATTTT. Its protein product is CASSLGSGTDTQYF.

The rearrangement links TRBV30 to TRBJ1-4; D is undetermined. Germline V gene sequence: CDR1 GTSNPN, CDR2 SVGIG (reference sequence). The CDR3 loop spans 15 amino acids. With 4 bases removed from V and 6 bases from J, the gap between germline ends came to 18 bases. This CDR3 reads CAWNHGVGFDEKLFF. The CDR3, as DNA: TGTGCCTGGAACCACGGGGTTGGGTTTGATGAAAAACTGTTTTTT.

The rearrangement uses TRBV19 and TRBJ1-1; D is undetermined. Trimming pared 4 bases from V and 5 bases from J, leaving 17 bases between. Looked up from germline, CDR1 is LNHDA and CDR2 is SQIVND (reference sequence). The CDR3 loop spans 15 amino acids. The CDR3 reads CASSRALAGGTEAFF. CDR3 DNA sequence: TGTGCCAGTAGTAGGGCCCTGGCGGGAGGGACTGAAGCTTTCTTT. Full variable domain (remainder filled in from reference TRBV19 and TRBJ1-1): DGGITQSPKYLFRKEGQNVTLSCEQNLNHDAMYWYRQDPGQGLRLIYYSQIVNDFQKGDIAEGYSVSREKKESFPLTVTSAQKNPTAFYLCASSRALAGGTEAFFGQGTRLTVV.

V is TRBV5-1 and J is TRBJ2-7; D remains unclear. With 3 bases removed from V and 0 bases from J, the gap between germline ends came to 13 bases. This CDR3 contains 15 residues. Germline values: CDR1 SGHRS, CDR2 YFSETQ. The CDR3 region has the DNA TGCGCCAGCAGCTCGACGACGTCTAGCTCCTACGAGCAGTACTTC. Its protein product is CASSSTTSSSYEQYF.

The rearrangement joins TRBV19 to TRBJ2-1, with 7 bases matching TRBD1. The germline gives CDR1 LNHDA, CDR2 SQIVND (reference sequence). V dropped 3 bases and J dropped 6; count of bases not matched to a gene: 5. CDR3 length: 14 residues. As DNA, the CDR3 is TGTGCCAGTAGTATCGGACAGGCCGGCAATGAGCAGTTCTTC. It yields the protein CASSIGQAGNEQFF.

The chain's CDR3 is CASSLPPGQNSPLHF. The CDR3 DNA is TGTGCCAGCAGCTTACCACCGGGACAGAATTCACCCCTCCACTTT. This chain uses TRBV7-2 with TRBJ1-6, with TRBD1 identical over 7 bases. This CDR3 is built from 15 residues. Germline V gene lookup returns CDR1 SGHTA and CDR2 FQGNSA. V was pared by 2 bases and J by 7 bases, with 5 bases of the junction left unmatched.

V gene TRBV28 combines with J gene TRBJ1-4, with 9 bases lining up with TRBD1. The CDR3 is 15 residues long. The germline V gene encodes CDR1 MDHEN and CDR2 SYDVKM. Trimming took 4 bases from V and 8 from J; bases not matched to a gene: 8. CDR3 sequence reads: CASSSTGGPFEKLFF. The DNA of the CDR3 is TGTGCCAGCAGTTCAACAGGGGGCCCTTTCGAAAAACTGTTTTTT.

The chain links TRBV7-2 to TRBJ1-6; 7 nucleotides align to TRBD1. The CDR3 consists of 14 residues. After removal of 5 bases from V and 6 bases from J, the junction contained 4 bases not matched to a gene. The germline V gene encodes CDR1 SGHTA and CDR2 FQGNSA. In DNA, the CDR3 is TGTGCCAGCAGCCTCGACAGGGTTAATTCACCCCTCCACTTT. Its protein product is CASSLDRVNSPLHF. The variable domain in full, with the rest retrieved from reference TRBV7-2 and TRBJ1-6, is GAGVSQSPSNKVTEKGKDVELRCDPISGHTALYWYRQSLGQGLEFLIYFQGNSAPDKSGLPSDRFSAERTGGSVSTLTIQRTQQEDSAVYLCASSLDRVNSPLHFGNGTRLTVT.

This clone was detected once. J is TRBJ1-4 and V is TRBV19, with TRBD1 matching 7 bases. V was clipped by 9 bases and J by 8 bases; unmatched bases: 9. The CDR3 is 13 amino acids. CDR1 is LNHDA, CDR2 SQIVND, per germline (reference sequence). The CDR3 region is CASRTGRGEKLFF. The CDR3 DNA is TGTGCCAGCCGGACAGGACGAGGAGAAAAACTGTTTTTT.

The V call is TRBV6-2 or TRBV6-3, the J call TRBJ2-7, with no clear D. This CDR3 spans 14 amino acids. Trimming cost V 3 bases and J 0 bases, with 9 bases left between them. Germline loops: CDR1 MNHEY, CDR2 SVGEGT. This CDR3 is CASSYSSGSYEQYF. The CDR3 region has the DNA TGTGCCAGCAGTTATTCTTCCGGCTCCTACGAGCAGTACTTC.

The chain links TRBV7-9 to TRBJ2-2; D not certain. Per germline, CDR1 SEHNR and CDR2 FQNEAQ (reference sequence). This CDR3 has 14 residues. Between the trimmed V and J ends, which lost 5 bases and 0 bases, there was a span of 7 bases. In DNA form, the CDR3 reads TGTGCCAGCAGCCCAACAGCGAACACCGGGGAGCTGTTTTTT. This translates into CASSPTANTGELFF.

There are a few counts of this clone. This chain links TRBV20-1 with TRBJ1-2, with D possibly TRBD1 on 5 matching bases. The length of the CDR3 is 11 residues. Germline lookup yields CDR1 DFQATT and CDR2 SNEGSKA (reference sequence). Trimming removed 3 bases at V and 9 bases at J, with 11 bases between. CDR3 sequence: CSASEGTRYTF. As DNA, the CDR3 is TGCAGTGCTAGTGAGGGGACTCGCTACACCTTC.